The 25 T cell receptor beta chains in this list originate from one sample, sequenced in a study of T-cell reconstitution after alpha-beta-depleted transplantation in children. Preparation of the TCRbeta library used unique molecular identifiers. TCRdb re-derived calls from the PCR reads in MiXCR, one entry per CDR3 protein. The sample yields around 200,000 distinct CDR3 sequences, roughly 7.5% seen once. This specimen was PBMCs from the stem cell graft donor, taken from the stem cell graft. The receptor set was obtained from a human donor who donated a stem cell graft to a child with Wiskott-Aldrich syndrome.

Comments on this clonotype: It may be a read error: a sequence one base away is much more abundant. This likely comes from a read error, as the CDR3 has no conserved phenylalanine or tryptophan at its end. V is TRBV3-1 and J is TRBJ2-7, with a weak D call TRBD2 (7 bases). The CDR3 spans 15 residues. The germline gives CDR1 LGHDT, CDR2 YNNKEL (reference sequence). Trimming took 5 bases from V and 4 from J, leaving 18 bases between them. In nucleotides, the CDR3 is TGTGCCAGCAGCTCACGGGGGGCAGTTGGATACGAGCAGTACATC. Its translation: CASSSRGAVGYEQYI.

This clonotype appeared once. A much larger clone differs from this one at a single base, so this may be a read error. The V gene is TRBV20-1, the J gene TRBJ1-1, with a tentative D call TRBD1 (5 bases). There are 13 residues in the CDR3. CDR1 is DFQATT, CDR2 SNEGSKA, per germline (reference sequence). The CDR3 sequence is CSATGPLNPEAFF. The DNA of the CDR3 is TGCAGTGCCACGGGACCGCTGAACCCTGAAGCTTTCTTT.

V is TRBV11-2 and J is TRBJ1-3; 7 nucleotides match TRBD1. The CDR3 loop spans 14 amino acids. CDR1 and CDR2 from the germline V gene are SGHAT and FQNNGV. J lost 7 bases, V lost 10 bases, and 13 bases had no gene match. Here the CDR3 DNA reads TGTGCCACCCACCCGACAGGGCGAAAGAACACCATATATTTT. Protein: CATHPTGRKNTIYF.

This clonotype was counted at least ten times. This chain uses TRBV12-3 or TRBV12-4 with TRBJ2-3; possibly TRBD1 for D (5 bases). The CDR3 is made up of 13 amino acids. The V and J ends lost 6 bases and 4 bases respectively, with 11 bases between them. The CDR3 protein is CASSRQRADTQYF. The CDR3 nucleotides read TGTGCCAGCAGCCGACAGAGAGCAGATACGCAGTATTTT.

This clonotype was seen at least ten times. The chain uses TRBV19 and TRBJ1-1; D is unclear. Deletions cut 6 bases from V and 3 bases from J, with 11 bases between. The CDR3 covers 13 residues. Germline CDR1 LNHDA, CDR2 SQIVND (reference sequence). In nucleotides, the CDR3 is TGTGCCAGTAGGAAGAGGGTCGACACTGAAGCTTTCTTT. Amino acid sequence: CASRKRVDTEAFF.

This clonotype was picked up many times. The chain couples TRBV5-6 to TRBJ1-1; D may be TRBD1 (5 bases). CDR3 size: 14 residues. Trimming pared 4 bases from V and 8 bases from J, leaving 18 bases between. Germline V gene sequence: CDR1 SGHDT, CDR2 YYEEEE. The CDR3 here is CASSGPGRPTEAFF. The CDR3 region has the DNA TGTGCCAGCAGCGGGCCGGGACGGCCTACCGAAGCTTTCTTT.

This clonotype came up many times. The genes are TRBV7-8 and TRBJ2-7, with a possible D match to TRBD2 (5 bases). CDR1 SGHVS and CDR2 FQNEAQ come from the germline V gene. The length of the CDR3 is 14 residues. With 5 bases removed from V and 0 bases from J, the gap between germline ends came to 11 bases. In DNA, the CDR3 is TGTGCCAGCAGCCGGACGGGGAGCTCCTACGAGCAGTACTTC. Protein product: CASSRTGSSYEQYF.

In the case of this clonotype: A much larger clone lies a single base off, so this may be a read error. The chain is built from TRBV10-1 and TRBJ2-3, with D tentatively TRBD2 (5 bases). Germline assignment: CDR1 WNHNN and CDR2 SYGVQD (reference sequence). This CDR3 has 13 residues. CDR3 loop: CARLVGFTDTLYF. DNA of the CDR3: TGCGCCAGACTAGTCGGTTTCACAGATACGCTGTATTTT.

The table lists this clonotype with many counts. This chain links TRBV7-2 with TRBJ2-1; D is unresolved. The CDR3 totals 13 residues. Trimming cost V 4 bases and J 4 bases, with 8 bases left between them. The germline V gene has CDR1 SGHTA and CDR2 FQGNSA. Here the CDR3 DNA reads TGTGCCAGCAGCTCCCCAGGATACAATGAGCAGTTCTTC. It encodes CASSSPGYNEQFF.

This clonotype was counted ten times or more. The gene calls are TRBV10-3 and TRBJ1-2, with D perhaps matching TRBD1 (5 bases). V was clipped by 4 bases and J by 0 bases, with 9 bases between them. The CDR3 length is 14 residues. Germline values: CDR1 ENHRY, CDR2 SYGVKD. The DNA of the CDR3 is TGTGCCATCAGTGGCAGGGATCCTAACTATGGCTACACCTTC. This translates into CAISGRDPNYGYTF.

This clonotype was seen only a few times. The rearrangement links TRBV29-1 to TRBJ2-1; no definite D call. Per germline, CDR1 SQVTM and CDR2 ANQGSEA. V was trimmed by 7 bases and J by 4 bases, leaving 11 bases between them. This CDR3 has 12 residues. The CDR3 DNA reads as TGCAGCGGAGAGGAGCCGTACAATGAGCAGTTCTTC. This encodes CSGEEPYNEQFF.

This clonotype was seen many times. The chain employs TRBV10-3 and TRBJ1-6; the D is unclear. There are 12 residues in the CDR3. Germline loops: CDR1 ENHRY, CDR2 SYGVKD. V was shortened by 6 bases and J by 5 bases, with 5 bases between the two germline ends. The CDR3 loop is CAISKDNSPLHF. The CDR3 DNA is TGTGCCATCAGCAAAGATAATTCACCCCTCCACTTT.

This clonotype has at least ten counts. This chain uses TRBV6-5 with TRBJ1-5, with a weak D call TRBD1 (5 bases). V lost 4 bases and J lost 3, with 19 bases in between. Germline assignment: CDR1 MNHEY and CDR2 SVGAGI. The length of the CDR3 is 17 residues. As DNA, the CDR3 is TGTGCCAGCAGTTGGGGGTTTGAGGGACGGTACAATCAGCCCCAGCATTTT. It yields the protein CASSWGFEGRYNQPQHF.

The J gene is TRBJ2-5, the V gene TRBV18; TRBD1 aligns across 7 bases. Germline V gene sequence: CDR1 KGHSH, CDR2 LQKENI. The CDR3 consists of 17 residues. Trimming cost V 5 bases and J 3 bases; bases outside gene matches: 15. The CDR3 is CASSSTVPTGLKETQYF. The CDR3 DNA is TGTGCCAGCTCATCGACCGTACCGACAGGGTTGAAAGAGACCCAGTACTTC.

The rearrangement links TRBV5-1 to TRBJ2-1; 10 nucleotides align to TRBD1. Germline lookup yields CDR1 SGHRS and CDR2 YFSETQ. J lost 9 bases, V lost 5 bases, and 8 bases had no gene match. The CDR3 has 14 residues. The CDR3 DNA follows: TGCGCCAGCAGACCAGACAGGGGGCCCGGTGAGCAGTTCTTC. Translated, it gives CASRPDRGPGEQFF.

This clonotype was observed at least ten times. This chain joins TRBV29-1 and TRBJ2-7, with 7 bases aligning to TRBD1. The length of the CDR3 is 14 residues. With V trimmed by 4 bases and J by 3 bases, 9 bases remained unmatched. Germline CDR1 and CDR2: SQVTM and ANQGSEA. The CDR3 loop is CSVGQGGEFYEQYF. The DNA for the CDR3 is TGCAGCGTTGGACAGGGTGGAGAGTTCTACGAGCAGTACTTC.

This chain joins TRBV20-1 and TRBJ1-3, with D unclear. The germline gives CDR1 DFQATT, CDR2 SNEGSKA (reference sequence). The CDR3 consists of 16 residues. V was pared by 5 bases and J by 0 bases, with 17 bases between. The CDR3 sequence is CSASPQGGVSGNTIYF. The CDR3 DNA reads TGCAGTGCTTCTCCACAAGGTGGGGTCTCTGGAAACACCATATATTTT.

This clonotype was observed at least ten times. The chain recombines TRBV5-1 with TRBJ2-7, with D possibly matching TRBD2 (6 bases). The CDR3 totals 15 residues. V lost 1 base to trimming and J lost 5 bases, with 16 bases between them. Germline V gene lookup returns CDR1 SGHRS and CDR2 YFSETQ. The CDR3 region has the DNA TGCGCCAGCAGCTTGAATGGGTACGGCGGGGACGAGCAGTACTTC. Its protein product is CASSLNGYGGDEQYF. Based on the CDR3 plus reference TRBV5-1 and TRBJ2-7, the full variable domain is KAGVTQTPRYLIKTRGQQVTLSCSPISGHRSVSWYQQTPGQGLQFLFEYFSETQRNKGNFPGRFSGRQFSNSRSEMNVSTLELGDSALYLCASSLNGYGGDEQYFGPGTRLTVT.

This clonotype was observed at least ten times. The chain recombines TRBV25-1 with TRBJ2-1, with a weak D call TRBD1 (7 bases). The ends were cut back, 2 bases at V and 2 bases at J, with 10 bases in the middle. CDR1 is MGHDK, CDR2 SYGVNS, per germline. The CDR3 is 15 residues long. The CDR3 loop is CASSEQGGTYNEQFF. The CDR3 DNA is TGTGCCAGCAGTGAACAGGGGGGCACCTACAATGAGCAGTTCTTC.

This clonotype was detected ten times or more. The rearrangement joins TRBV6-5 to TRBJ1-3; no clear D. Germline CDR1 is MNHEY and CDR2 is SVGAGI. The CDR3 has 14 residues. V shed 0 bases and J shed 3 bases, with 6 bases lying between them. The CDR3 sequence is CASSYSAGGNTIYF. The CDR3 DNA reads TGTGCCAGCAGTTACTCTGCGGGTGGAAACACCATATATTTT.

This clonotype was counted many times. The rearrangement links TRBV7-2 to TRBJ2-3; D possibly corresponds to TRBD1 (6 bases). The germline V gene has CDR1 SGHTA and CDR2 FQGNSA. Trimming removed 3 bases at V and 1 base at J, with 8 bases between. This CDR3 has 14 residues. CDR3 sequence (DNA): TGTGCCAGCAGCTTCAGACAGGGCACAGATACGCAGTATTTT. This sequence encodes CASSFRQGTDTQYF.

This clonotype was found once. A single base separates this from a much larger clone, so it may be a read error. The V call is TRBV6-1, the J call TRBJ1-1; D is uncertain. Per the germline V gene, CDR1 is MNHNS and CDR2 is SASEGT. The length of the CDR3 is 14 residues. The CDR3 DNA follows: TGTGCCAGCAGACTAAGTGCTCTGTTGGGTGAAGATTTCTTT. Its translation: CASRLSALLGEDFF.

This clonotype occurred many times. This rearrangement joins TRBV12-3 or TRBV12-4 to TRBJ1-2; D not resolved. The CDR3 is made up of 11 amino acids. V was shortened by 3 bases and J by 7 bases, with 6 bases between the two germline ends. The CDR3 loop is CASSFSGGYTF. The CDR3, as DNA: TGTGCCAGCAGTTTCTCCGGTGGCTACACCTTC.

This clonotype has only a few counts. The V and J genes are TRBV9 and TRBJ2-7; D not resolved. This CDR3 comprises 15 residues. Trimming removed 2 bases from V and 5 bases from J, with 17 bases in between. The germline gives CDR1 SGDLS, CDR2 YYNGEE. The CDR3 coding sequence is TGTGCCAGCAGCGTCGACGGGCTTCTTGGGGACGAGCAGTACTTC. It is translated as CASSVDGLLGDEQYF.

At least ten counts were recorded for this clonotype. CDR3: CASSLQATAYEQYF. The CDR3 DNA follows: TGTGCCAGCAGTTTACAGGCCACCGCGTACGAGCAGTACTTC. The chain combines TRBV12-3 or TRBV12-4 with TRBJ2-7; D gene uncertain. The germline V and J ends were trimmed by 2 bases and 4 bases, with 12 bases remaining between them. The CDR3 has 14 residues.